The 5 T cell receptor beta chains below come from one sample, sequenced in a study of blood T cell repertoires in COVID-19. Profiling relied on immunoSEQ multiplex PCR, and the TCRdb table lists in-frame clones only, not all of them. The profile shows 45,000 to 50,000 clones, 86% of them singletons. The sequenced material came from peripheral blood. The receptor source for this set is a human donor in a cohort sampled during active COVID-19.

The chain combines TRBV29-1 with TRBJ2-3; 7 bases match TRBD2. CDR3 size: 14 residues. V was pared by 6 bases and J by 3 bases, with 9 bases of the junction left unmatched. Germline values: CDR1 SQVTM, CDR2 ANQGSEA. The CDR3 protein is CSVLRGEGTDTQYF. CDR3 DNA: TGCAGCGTACTCCGGGGGGAGGGAACAGATACGCAGTATTTT.

V is TRBV5-1 and J is TRBJ2-3; D possibly corresponds to TRBD2 (5 bases). Germline V gene lookup returns CDR1 SGHRS and CDR2 YFSETQ. The length of the CDR3 is 16 residues. Trimming left V 0 bases short and J 6 bases short, with 17 bases between. The DNA of the CDR3 is TGCGCCAGCAGCTTGGAGGGCACCACCATAGCGGATACGCAGTATTTT. This codes for CASSLEGTTIADTQYF.

CDR3 nucleotides: TGTGCCACCAGCAGAGTAGGGACAGGGGGCGTCGAGCAGTACTTC. It is translated as CATSRVGTGGVEQYF. V is TRBV15 and J is TRBJ2-7, with 12 nucleotides matching TRBD1. The V gene's germline CDR1 is LNHNV and CDR2 YYDKDF (reference sequence). This CDR3 has 15 residues. The ends lost 1 base at V and 6 bases at J; junction bases unmatched: 4.

The V gene is TRBV5-5, the J gene TRBJ1-5; D is perhaps TRBD1 (6 bases). Germline-derived CDR1 and CDR2 are SGHKS and YYEKEE (reference sequence). The V and J ends lost 1 base and 7 bases respectively, with 15 bases between them. The CDR3 is 15 residues long. CDR3: CASSLLVGGGQPQHF. The CDR3 coding sequence is TGTGCCAGCAGCTTGTTGGTAGGGGGGGGACAGCCCCAGCATTTT.

The V and J genes are TRBV5-1 and TRBJ1-2, with 7 bases aligning to TRBD1. Germline trimming cut 2 bases from V and 6 bases from J; bases unmatched to any gene: 7. The CDR3 spans 14 residues. Germline V lookup: CDR1 SGHRS, CDR2 YFSETQ. CDR3 loop: CASSLRQGFDGYTF. CDR3 nucleotide sequence: TGCGCCAGCAGCTTAAGACAGGGATTTGATGGCTACACCTTC.